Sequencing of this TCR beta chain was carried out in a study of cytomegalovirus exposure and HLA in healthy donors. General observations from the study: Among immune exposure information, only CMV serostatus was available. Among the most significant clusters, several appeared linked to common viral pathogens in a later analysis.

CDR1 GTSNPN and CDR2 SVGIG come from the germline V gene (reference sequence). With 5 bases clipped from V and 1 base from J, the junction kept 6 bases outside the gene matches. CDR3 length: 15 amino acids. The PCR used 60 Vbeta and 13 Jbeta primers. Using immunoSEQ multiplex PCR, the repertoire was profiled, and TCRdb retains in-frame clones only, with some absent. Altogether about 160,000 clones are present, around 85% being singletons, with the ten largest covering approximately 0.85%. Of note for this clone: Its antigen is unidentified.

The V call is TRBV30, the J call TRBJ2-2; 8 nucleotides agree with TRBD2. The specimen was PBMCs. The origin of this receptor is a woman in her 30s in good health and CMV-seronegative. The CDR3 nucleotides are TGTGCCTGGGATATAGCGGGGTTGAACACCGGGGAGCTGTTTTTT. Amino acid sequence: CAWDIAGLNTGELFF.